The 7 T cell receptor beta chains listed next were all sequenced from one sample in a study of blood T cell repertoires in COVID-19. Produced via immunoSEQ multiplex PCR; TCRdb's table is partial and in-frame only. The profile shows 270,000 or so clones, about 89% of them singletons. Sequences were obtained from peripheral blood. The source of these receptors is a man aged 35 to 55 with active or convalescent COVID-19.

This clone was seen just once. The rearrangement links TRBV5-6 to TRBJ2-1; 8 bases match TRBD1. This CDR3 has 14 amino acids. With 4 bases clipped from V and 8 bases from J, the junction kept 8 bases outside the gene matches. The germline V gene encodes CDR1 SGHDT and CDR2 YYEEEE. The CDR3 protein is CASSGDRGRDEQFF. In DNA, the CDR3 is TGTGCCAGCAGCGGAGACAGGGGACGGGATGAGCAGTTCTTC.

V usage is TRBV28 and J usage is TRBJ1-1; no firm D call. Germline lookup yields CDR1 MDHEN and CDR2 SYDVKM. The CDR3 has 12 amino acids. V lost 2 bases and J 10 bases, leaving 11 bases between the germline ends. CDR3 bases: TGTGCCAGCAGTTTAATAGGGAGAATAGCTTTCTTT. Its protein product is CASSLIGRIAFF.

The V call is TRBV6-2 or TRBV6-3, the J call TRBJ1-1; TRBD1 might be the D (5 bases). The germline CDR1 and CDR2 sequences are MNHEY and SVGEGT. The CDR3 sequence is 16 residues long. Trimming pared 0 bases from V and 1 base from J, leaving 12 bases between. The CDR3 region is CASSYSLDTKNTEAFF. The DNA of the CDR3 is TGTGCCAGCAGTTACTCCCTGGACACCAAGAACACTGAAGCTTTCTTT.

This clone has just one count. The chain carries TRBV3-1 (or the pseudogene TRBV3-2) and TRBJ2-3; no clear D. Germline CDR1 and CDR2: LGHDT and YNNKEL (reference sequence). Trimming removed 5 bases at V and 2 bases at J, with 5 bases between. The CDR3 is made up of 12 amino acids. This CDR3 is CASSSPTDTQYF. CDR3 sequence (DNA): TGTGCCAGCAGCTCTCCCACAGATACGCAGTATTTT.

This clone was detected only a few times. This chain links TRBV28 with TRBJ1-3; a possible D gene is TRBD1 (5 bases). Trimming left V 5 bases short and J 0 bases short, with 17 bases between. CDR1 MDHEN and CDR2 SYDVKM come from the germline V gene. This CDR3 has 17 amino acids. DNA for the CDR3: TGTGCCAGCAGTACCCCTGAACGGGGGTCCTCTGGAAACACCATATATTTT. Protein product: CASSTPERGSSGNTIYF.

V gene TRBV28 combines with J gene TRBJ1-5; D is ambiguous. Trimming cost V 2 bases and J 4 bases, with 6 bases left between them. The CDR3 length is 13 residues. Per the germline V gene, CDR1 is MDHEN and CDR2 is SYDVKM. In DNA form, the CDR3 reads TGTGCCAGCAGTTTAGTATCTAATCAGCCCCAGCATTTT. It is translated as CASSLVSNQPQHF.

V usage is TRBV5-1 and J usage is TRBJ2-7; TRBD1 agrees at 9 bases. CDR3 length: 14 amino acids. The ends lost 4 bases at V and 5 bases at J; junction bases unmatched: 7. Germline CDR1 and CDR2: SGHRS and YFSETQ. CDR3 coding DNA: TGCGCCAGCAGCATGGACAGGGGCGACCACGAGCAGTACTTC. This sequence encodes CASSMDRGDHEQYF.